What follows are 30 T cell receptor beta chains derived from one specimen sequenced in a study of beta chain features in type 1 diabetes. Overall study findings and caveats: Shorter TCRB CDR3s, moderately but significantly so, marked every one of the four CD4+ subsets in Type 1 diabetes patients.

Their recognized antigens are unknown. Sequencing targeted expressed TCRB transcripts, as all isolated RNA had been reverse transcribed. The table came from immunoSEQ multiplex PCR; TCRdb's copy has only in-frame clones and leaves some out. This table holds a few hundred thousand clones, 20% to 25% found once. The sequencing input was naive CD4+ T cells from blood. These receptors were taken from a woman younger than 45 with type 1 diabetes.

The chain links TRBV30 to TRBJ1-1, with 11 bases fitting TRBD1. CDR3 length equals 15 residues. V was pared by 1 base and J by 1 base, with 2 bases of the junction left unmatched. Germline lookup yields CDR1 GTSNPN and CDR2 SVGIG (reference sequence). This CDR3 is CAWSDGTGGNTEAFF. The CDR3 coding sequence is TGTGCCTGGAGTGACGGGACAGGGGGGAACACTGAAGCTTTCTTT.

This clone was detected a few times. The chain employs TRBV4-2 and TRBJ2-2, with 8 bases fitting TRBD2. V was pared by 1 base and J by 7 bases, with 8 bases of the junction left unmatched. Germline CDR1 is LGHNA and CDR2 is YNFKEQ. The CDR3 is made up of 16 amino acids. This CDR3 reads CASSQGNSGTVGELFF. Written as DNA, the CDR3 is TGTGCCAGCAGCCAAGGGAATAGCGGGACTGTCGGGGAGCTGTTTTTT.

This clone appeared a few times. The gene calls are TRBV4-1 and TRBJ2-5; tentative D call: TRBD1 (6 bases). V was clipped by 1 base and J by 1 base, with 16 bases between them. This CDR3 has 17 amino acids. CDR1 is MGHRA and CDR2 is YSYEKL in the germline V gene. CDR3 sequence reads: CASSQGQGRQLQETQYF. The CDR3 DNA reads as TGCGCCAGCAGCCAAGGGCAGGGGAGACAGCTCCAAGAGACCCAGTACTTC.

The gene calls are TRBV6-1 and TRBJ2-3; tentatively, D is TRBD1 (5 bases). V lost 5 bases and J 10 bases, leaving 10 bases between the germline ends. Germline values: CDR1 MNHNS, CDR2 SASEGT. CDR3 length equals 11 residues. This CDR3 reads CASSPDSAQYF. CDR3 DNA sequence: TGTGCCAGCAGTCCCGACAGCGCGCAGTATTTT.

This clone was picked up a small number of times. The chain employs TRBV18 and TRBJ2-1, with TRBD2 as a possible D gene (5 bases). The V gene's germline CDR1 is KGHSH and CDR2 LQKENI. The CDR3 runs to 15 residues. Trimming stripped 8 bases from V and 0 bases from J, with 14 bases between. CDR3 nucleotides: TGTGCCAGCACAGAGGGAAGGATCTCCTACAATGAGCAGTTCTTC. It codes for CASTEGRISYNEQFF. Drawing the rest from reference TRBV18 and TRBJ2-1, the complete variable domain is NAGVMQNPRHLVRRRGQEARLRCSPMKGHSHVYWYRQLPEEGLKFMVYLQKENIIDESGMPKERFSAEFPKEGPSILRIQQVVRGDSAAYFCASTEGRISYNEQFFGPGTRLTVL.

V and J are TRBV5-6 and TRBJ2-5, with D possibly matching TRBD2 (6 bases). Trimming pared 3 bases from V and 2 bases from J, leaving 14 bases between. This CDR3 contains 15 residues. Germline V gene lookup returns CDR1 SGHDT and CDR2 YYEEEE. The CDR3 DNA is TGTGCCAGCAGCTGGCGGGATGGCAGTCAAGAGACCCAGTACTTC. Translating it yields CASSWRDGSQETQYF. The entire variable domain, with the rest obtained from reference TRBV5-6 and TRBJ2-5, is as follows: DAGVTQSPTHLIKTRGQQVTLRCSPKSGHDTVSWYQQALGQGPQFIFQYYEEEERQRGNFPDRFSGHQFPNYSSELNVNALLLGDSALYLCASSWRDGSQETQYFGPGTRLLVL.

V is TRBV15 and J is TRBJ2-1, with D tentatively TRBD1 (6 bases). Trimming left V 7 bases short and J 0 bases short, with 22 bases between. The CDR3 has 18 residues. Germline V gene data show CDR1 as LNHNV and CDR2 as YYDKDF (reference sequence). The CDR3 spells CATIGTGRGESSYNEQFF. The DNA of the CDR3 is TGTGCCACCATCGGGACGGGCAGGGGCGAAAGCTCCTACAATGAGCAGTTCTTC.

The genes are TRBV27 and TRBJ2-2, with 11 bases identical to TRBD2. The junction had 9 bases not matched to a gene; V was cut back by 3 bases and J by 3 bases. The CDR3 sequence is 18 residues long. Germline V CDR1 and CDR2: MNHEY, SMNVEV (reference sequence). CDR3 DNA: TGTGCCAGCAGTTTCTGGCTAGCGGGAGGCCCCGACACCGGGGAGCTGTTTTTT. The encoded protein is CASSFWLAGGPDTGELFF.

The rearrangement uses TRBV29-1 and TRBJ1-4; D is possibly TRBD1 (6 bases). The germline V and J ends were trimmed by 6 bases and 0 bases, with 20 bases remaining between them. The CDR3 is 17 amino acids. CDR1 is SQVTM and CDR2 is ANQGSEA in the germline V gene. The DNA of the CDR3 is TGCAGCGTACAGGGTTCCTCCTCCGTTGCAACTAATGAAAAACTGTTTTTT. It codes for CSVQGSSSVATNEKLFF.

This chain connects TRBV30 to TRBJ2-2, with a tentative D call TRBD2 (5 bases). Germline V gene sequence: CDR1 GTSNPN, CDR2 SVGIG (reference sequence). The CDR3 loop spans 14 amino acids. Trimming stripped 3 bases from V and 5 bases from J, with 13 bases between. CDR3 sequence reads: CAWRGESGTGELFF. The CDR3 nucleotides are TGTGCCTGGAGGGGCGAGAGCGGAACCGGGGAGCTGTTTTTT.

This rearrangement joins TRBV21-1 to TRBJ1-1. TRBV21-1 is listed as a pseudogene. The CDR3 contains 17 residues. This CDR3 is CASSIGGAKEENTEAFF. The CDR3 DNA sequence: TGTGCCAGCAGCATTGGGGGGGCAAAGGAGGAGAACACTGAAGCTTTCTTT.

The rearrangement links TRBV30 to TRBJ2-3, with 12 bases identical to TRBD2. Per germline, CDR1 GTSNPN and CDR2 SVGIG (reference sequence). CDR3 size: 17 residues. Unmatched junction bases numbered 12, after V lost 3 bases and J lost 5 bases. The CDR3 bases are TGTGCCTGGAGGGAAACGACTAGCGGGAGACTGGGAGATACGCAGTATTTT. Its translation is CAWRETTSGRLGDTQYF.

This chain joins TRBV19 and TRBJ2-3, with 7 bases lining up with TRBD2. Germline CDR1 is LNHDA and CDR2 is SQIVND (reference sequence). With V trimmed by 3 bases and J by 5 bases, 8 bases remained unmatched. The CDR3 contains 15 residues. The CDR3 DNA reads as TGTGCCAGTAGTATCGTTCAAGCGGGACGAGATACGCAGTATTTT. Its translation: CASSIVQAGRDTQYF.

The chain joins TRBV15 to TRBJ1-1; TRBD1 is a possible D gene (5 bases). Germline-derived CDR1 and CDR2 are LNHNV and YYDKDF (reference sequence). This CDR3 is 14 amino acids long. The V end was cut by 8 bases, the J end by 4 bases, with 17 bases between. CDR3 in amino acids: CATQRKGPSTEAFF. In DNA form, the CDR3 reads TGTGCCACCCAGAGGAAGGGGCCGAGCACTGAAGCTTTCTTT.

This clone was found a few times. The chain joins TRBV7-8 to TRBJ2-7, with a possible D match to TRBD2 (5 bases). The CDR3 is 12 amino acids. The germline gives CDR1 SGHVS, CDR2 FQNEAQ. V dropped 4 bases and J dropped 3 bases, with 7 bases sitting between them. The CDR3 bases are TGTGCCAGCAGCTCGAGGGACTACGAGCAGTACTTC. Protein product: CASSSRDYEQYF.

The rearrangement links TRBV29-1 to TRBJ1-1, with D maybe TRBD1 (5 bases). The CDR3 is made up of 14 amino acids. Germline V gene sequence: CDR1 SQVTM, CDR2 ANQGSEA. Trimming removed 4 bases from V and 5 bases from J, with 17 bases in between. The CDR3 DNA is TGCAGCGTTGCCCACGGGGGGAAGATGACTGAAGCTTTCTTT. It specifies CSVAHGGKMTEAFF.

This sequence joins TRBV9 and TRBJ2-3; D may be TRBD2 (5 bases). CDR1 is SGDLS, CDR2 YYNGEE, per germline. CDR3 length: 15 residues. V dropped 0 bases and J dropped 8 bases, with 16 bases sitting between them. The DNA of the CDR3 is TGTGCCAGCAGCGTAGCCCCCTTCAGCGGAGGTACGCAGTATTTT. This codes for CASSVAPFSGGTQYF.

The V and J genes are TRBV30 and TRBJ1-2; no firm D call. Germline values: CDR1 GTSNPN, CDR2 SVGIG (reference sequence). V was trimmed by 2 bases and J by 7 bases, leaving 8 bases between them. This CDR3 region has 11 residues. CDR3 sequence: CAWSPGVGYTF. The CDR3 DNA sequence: TGTGCCTGGAGTCCCGGGGTTGGCTACACCTTC.

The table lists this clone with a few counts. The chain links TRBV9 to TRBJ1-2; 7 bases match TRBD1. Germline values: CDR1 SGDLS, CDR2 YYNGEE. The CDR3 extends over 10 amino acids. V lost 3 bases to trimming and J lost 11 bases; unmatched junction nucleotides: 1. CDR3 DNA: TGTGCCAGCAGCGCGGACAGGTACACCTTC. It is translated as CASSADRYTF.

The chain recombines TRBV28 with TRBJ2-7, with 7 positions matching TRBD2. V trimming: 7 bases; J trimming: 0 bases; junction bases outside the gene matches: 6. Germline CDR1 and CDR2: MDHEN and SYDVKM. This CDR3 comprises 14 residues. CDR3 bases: TGTGCCAGCATAACGGGAGGCACCTCCTACGAGCAGTACTTC. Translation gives CASITGGTSYEQYF.

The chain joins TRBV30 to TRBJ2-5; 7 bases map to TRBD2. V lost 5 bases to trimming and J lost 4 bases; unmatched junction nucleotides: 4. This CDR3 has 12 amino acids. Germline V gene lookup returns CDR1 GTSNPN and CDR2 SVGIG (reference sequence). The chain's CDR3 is CAWGLDRETQYF. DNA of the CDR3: TGTGCCTGGGGACTAGACCGAGAGACCCAGTACTTC.

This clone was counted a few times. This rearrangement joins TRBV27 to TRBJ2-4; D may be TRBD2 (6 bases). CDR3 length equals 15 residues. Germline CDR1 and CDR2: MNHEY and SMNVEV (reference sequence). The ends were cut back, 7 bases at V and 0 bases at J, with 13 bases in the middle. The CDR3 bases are TGTGCCAGCATGGCGGAGGGACTAGCCAAAAACATTCAGTACTTC. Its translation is CASMAEGLAKNIQYF.

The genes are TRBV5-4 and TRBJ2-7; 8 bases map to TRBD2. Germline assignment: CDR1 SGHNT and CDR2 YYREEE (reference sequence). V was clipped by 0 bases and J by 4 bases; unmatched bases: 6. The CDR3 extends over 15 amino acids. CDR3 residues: CASSLGILADYEQYF. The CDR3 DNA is TGTGCCAGCAGCTTGGGGATACTAGCGGATTACGAGCAGTACTTC.

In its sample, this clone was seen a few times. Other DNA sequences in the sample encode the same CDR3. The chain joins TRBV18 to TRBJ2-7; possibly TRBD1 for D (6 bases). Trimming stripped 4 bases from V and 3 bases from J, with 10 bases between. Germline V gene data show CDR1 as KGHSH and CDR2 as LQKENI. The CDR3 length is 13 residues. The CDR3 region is CASSLGQLYEQYF. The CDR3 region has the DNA TGTGCCAGCTCACTTGGACAGCTCTACGAGCAGTACTTC.

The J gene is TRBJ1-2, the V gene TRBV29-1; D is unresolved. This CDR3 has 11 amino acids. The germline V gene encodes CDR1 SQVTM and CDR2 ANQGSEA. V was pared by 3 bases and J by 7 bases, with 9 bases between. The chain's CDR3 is CSVDYGSGYTF. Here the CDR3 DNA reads TGCAGCGTTGACTACGGGTCTGGCTACACCTTC. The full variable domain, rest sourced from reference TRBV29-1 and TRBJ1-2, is SAVISQKPSRDICQRGTSLTIQCQVDSQVTMMFWYRQQPGQSLTLIATANQGSEATYESGFVIDKFPISRPNLTFSTLTVSNMSPEDSSIYLCSVDYGSGYTFGSGTRLTVV.

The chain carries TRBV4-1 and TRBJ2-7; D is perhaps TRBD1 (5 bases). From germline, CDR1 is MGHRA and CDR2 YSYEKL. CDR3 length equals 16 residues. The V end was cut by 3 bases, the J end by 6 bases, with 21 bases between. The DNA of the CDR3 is TGCGCCAGCAGCCAGGCGCTGGTCAGGGATATTAGCGAGCAGTACTTC. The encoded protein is CASSQALVRDISEQYF.

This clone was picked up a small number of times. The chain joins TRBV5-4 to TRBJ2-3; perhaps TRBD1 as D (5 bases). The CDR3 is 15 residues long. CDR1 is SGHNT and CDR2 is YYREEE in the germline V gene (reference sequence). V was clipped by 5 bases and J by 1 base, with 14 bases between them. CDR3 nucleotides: TGTGCCAGCAGGGCCCGAGACAGAGGCACAGATACGCAGTATTTT. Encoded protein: CASRARDRGTDTQYF.

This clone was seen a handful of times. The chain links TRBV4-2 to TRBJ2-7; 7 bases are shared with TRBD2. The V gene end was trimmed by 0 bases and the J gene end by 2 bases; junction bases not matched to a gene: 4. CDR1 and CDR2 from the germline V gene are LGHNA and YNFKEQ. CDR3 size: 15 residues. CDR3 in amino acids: CASSQDLGGTYEQYF. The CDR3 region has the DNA TGTGCCAGCAGCCAAGATCTGGGGGGGACCTACGAGCAGTACTTC.

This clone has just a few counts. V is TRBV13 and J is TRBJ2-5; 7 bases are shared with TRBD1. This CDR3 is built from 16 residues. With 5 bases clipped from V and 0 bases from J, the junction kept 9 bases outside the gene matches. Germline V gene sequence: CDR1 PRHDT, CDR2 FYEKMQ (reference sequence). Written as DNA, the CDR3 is TGTGCCAGCAGCGGACGTGACAGGGCCCACCAAGAGACCCAGTACTTC. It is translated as CASSGRDRAHQETQYF.

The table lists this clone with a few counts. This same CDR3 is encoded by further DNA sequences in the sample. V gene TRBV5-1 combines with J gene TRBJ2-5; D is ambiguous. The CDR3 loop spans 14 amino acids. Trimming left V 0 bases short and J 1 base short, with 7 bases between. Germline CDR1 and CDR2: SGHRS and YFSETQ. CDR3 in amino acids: CASSLDSSQETQYF. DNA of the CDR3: TGCGCCAGCAGCTTGGATTCCAGCCAAGAGACCCAGTACTTC.